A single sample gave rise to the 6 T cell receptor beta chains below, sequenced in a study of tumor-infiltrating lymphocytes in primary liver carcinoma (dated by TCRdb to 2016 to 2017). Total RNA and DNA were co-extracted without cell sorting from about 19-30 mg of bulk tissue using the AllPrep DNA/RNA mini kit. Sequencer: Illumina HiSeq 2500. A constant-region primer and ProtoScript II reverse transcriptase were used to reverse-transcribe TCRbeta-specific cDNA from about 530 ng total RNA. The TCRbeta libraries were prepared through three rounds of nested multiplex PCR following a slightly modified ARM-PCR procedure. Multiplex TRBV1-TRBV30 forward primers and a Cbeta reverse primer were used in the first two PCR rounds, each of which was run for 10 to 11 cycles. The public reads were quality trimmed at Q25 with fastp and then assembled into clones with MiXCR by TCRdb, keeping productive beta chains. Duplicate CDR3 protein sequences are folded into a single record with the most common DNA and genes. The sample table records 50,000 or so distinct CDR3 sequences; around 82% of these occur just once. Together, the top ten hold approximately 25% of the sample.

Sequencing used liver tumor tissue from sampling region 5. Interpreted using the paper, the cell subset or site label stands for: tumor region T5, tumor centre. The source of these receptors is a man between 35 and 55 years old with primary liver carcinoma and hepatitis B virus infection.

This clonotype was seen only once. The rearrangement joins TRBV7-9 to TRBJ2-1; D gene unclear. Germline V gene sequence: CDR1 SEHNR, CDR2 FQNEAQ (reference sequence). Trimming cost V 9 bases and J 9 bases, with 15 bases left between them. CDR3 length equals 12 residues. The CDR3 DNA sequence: TGTGCCAGGAACTCGGAGCGTGGTGAGCAGTTCTTC. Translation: CARNSERGEQFF.

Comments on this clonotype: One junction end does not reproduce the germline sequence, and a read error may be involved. Here the CDR3 reads CASSDLPSEAQYF. The DNA for the CDR3 is TGCGCCAGTAGTGATCTCCCTAGCGAAGCGCAGTATTTT. This chain joins TRBV10-2 and TRBJ2-3; maybe TRBD2 (6 bases). The germline CDR1 and CDR2 sequences are WSHSY and SAAADI. This CDR3 is 13 amino acids long.

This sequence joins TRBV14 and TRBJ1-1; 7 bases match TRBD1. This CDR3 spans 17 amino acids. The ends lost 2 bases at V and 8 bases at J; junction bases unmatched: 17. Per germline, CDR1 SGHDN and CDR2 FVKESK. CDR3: CASSQLLGGGVGTEAFF. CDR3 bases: TGTGCCAGCAGCCAATTATTAGGAGGGGGCGTGGGAACCGAAGCTTTCTTT.

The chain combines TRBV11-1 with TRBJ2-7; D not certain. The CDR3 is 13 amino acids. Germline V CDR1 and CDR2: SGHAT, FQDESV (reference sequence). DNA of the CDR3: TGTGCCAGCAGGGGGAAGCGACCCTACGAGCAGAGCGTC. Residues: CASRGKRPYEQSV.

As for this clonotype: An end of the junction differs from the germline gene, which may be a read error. The CDR3 protein is CDSSLWANTGERFF. As DNA, the CDR3 is TGTGACAGCAGCTTATGGGCAAACACAGGGGAGCGGTTTTTT. V and J are TRBV11-1 and TRBJ2-2, with 7 bases lining up with TRBD1. CDR1 and CDR2 from the germline V gene are SGHAT and FQDESV (reference sequence). There are 14 residues in the CDR3.

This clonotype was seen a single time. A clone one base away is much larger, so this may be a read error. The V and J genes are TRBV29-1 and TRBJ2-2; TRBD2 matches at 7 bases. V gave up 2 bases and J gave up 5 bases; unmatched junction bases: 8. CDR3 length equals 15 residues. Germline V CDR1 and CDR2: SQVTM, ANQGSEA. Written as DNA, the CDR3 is TGCAGCGTTGAATCGAGCGGGGTAAGAACCGGGGAGCTGTTTTTT. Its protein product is CSVESSGVRTGELFF.